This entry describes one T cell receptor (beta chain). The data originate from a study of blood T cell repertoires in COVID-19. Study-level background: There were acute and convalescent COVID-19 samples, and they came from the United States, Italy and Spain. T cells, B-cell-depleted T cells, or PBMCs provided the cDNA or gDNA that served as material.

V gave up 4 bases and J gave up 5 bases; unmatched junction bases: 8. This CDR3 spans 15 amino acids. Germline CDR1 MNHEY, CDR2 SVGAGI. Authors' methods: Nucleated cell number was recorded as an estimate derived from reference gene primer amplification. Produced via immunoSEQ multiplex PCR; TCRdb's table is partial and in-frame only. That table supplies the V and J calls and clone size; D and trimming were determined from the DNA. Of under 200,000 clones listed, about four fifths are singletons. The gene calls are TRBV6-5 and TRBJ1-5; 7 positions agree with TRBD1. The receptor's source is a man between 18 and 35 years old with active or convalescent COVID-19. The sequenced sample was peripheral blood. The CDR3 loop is CASSSGTASHQPQHF. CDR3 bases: TGTGCCAGCAGTTCTGGGACAGCCTCCCATCAGCCCCAGCATTTT.